The 30 T cell receptor beta chains below were found in one sample sequenced in a study of cytomegalovirus exposure and HLA in healthy donors. 13 Jbeta primers and 60 Vbeta primers were used for the PCR. Using immunoSEQ multiplex PCR, the repertoire was profiled, and TCRdb retains in-frame clones only, with some absent. The sample includes 150,000 to 250,000 clones. Material for sequencing was PBMCs. Every receptor here comes from a boy aged 10-17 years in good health and CMV-seronegative.

This chain joins TRBV4-1 and TRBJ1-1; no reliable D call. V lost 2 bases to trimming and J lost 0 bases, with 10 bases between them. This CDR3 is built from 15 residues. The germline CDR1 and CDR2 sequences are MGHRA and YSYEKL. Here the CDR3 DNA reads TGCGCCAGCAGCCAAACTTTGTCTCTGAACACTGAAGCTTTCTTT. Translated, it gives CASSQTLSLNTEAFF.

The chain couples TRBV28 to TRBJ1-5; TRBD1 matches at 9 bases. After removal of 7 bases from V and 9 bases from J, the junction contained 13 bases not matched to a gene. The germline CDR1 and CDR2 sequences are MDHEN and SYDVKM. The CDR3 consists of 15 residues. The CDR3 DNA is TGTGCCAGCACCTTTCAGGGGACAGGGATGGGGCCCCAGCATTTT. The encoded protein is CASTFQGTGMGPQHF.

The chain recombines TRBV5-1 with TRBJ2-5, with D perhaps TRBD1 (5 bases). This CDR3 spans 13 amino acids. V was clipped by 2 bases and J by 5 bases, with 10 bases between them. Germline V CDR1 and CDR2: SGHRS, YFSETQ. CDR3 region: CASSLGVFETQYF. The CDR3 nucleotides are TGCGCCAGCAGCTTAGGGGTTTTCGAGACCCAGTACTTC.

This CDR3 is CASTHQSPASNSPLHF. CDR3 DNA: TGTGCCAGCACCCACCAATCGCCAGCGTCAAATTCACCCCTCCACTTT. This chain links TRBV27 with TRBJ1-6, with D unclear. The germline V gene has CDR1 MNHEY and CDR2 SMNVEV (reference sequence). V was shortened by 7 bases and J by 7 bases, with 20 bases between the two germline ends. This CDR3 has 16 amino acids.

This chain uses TRBV7-2 with TRBJ2-3, with D tentatively TRBD1 (5 bases). Germline lookup yields CDR1 SGHTA and CDR2 FQGNSA. The V end lost 1 base, the J end lost 5 bases, and 19 bases lay between the germline ends. The CDR3 is 17 residues long. The CDR3 coding sequence is TGTGCCAGCAGCTTAGAGTACTCAAGGGGCGTTAAAGATACGCAGTATTTT. This encodes CASSLEYSRGVKDTQYF.

This sequence joins TRBV4-1 and TRBJ2-5; 7 bases are shared with TRBD2. Unmatched junction bases numbered 12, after V lost 4 bases and J lost 1 base. Germline V gene data show CDR1 as MGHRA and CDR2 as YSYEKL. The CDR3 is 17 amino acids. Here the CDR3 reads CASSRGGAAGTQETQYF. In DNA, the CDR3 is TGCGCCAGCAGCCGGGGCGGGGCAGCGGGGACCCAAGAGACCCAGTACTTC.

The chain is built from TRBV6-1 and TRBJ2-4; D is possibly TRBD1 (5 bases). This CDR3 contains 13 residues. Germline V gives CDR1 MNHNS, CDR2 SASEGT. Trimming left V 5 bases short and J 5 bases short, with 10 bases between. The CDR3 DNA reads as TGTGCCAGCAGTAAAGGGGCCCAAAACATTCAGTACTTC. This encodes CASSKGAQNIQYF.

This chain connects TRBV6-5 to TRBJ1-5; D perhaps matches TRBD1 (5 bases). The ends were cut back, 6 bases at V and 4 bases at J, with 13 bases in the middle. CDR3 length equals 14 residues. Germline CDR1 is MNHEY and CDR2 is SVGAGI. CDR3 DNA sequence: TGTGCCAGCAGCCAAATCCAGGGAAATCAGCCCCAGCATTTT. Amino acids: CASSQIQGNQPQHF.

The chain links TRBV6-5 to TRBJ2-2; D call uncertain. Trimming took off 5 bases at V and 6 bases at J, with 13 bases between the two ends. The CDR3 extends over 14 amino acids. Germline V gene sequence: CDR1 MNHEY, CDR2 SVGAGI. The CDR3 reads CASSDRSSSGELFF. CDR3 DNA sequence: TGTGCCAGCAGTGATAGATCTAGTTCCGGGGAGCTGTTTTTT.

V and J are TRBV11-2 and TRBJ1-6, with TRBD1 matching 8 bases. Germline CDR1 is SGHAT and CDR2 is FQNNGV. V trimming: 1 base; J trimming: 9 bases; junction bases outside the gene matches: 2. This CDR3 has 14 residues. The CDR3 sequence is CASSLVTGVSPLHF. The CDR3 coding sequence is TGTGCCAGCAGCTTAGTGACAGGGGTTTCACCCCTCCACTTT.

The chain has TRBV14 and TRBJ1-1, with 8 bases lining up with TRBD1. Per germline, CDR1 SGHDN and CDR2 FVKESK. Trimming at V came to 3 bases and at J to 1 base, leaving 7 bases not matched to a gene. The CDR3 runs to 16 residues. The CDR3 nucleotides are TGTGCCAGCAGCCAGCACGCGGACAGGGCGAACACTGAAGCTTTCTTT. It specifies CASSQHADRANTEAFF.

The gene calls are TRBV7-9 and TRBJ2-7, with D perhaps TRBD1 (6 bases). This CDR3 comprises 16 residues. Germline values: CDR1 SEHNR, CDR2 FQNEAQ (reference sequence). V dropped 6 bases and J dropped 0 bases, with 18 bases sitting between them. CDR3 bases: TGTGCCAGCAGTCCCCCGGGACATCTGAGCTCCTACGAGCAGTACTTC. Translating gives CASSPPGHLSSYEQYF. Drawing the rest from reference TRBV7-9 and TRBJ2-7, the complete variable domain is DTGVSQNPRHKITKRGQNVTFRCDPISEHNRLYWYRQTLGQGPEFLTYFQNEAQLEKSRLLSDRFSAERPKGSFSTLEIQRTEQGDSAMYLCASSPPGHLSSYEQYFGPGTRLTVT.

V gene TRBV15 combines with J gene TRBJ2-1, with TRBD2 matching over 10 bases. CDR1 is LNHNV and CDR2 is YYDKDF in the germline V gene (reference sequence). The ends lost 3 bases at V and 7 bases at J; junction bases unmatched: 9. The CDR3 runs 16 residues. The CDR3 DNA reads as TGTGCCACCAGCAGTGCTAGCGGGGGTCCTGGAAATGAGCAGTTCTTC. Amino acids: CATSSASGGPGNEQFF.

The V call is TRBV13, the J call TRBJ1-2, with a possible D match to TRBD1 (5 bases). Per the germline V gene, CDR1 is PRHDT and CDR2 is FYEKMQ (reference sequence). The CDR3 contains 17 residues. V lost 0 bases to trimming and J lost 2 bases, with 16 bases between them. The CDR3 nucleotides read TGTGCCAGCAGCTTAGGAGTCCGGGCAGGGCCAAACTATGGCTACACCTTC. It yields the protein CASSLGVRAGPNYGYTF.

The chain has TRBV5-1 and TRBJ2-5, with 9 bases fitting TRBD2. Trimming at V came to 4 bases and at J to 5 bases, leaving 9 bases not matched to a gene. The CDR3 is made up of 15 amino acids. Per the germline V gene, CDR1 is SGHRS and CDR2 is YFSETQ. The CDR3, as DNA: TGCGCCAGCAGCCCGGAAGGGACTAGCAGCGAGACCCAGTACTTC. Its protein product is CASSPEGTSSETQYF.

The genes are TRBV19 and TRBJ1-1; D possibly corresponds to TRBD1 (6 bases). CDR1 LNHDA and CDR2 SQIVND come from the germline V gene (reference sequence). The ends were cut back, 6 bases at V and 0 bases at J, with 11 bases in the middle. This CDR3 spans 14 amino acids. The CDR3 region is CASRAKGVNTEAFF. CDR3 in DNA: TGTGCCAGTAGGGCTAAGGGGGTGAACACTGAAGCTTTCTTT.

The chain combines TRBV6-6 with TRBJ2-3; 9 bases line up with TRBD1. The germline V gene encodes CDR1 MNHNY and CDR2 SVGAGI (reference sequence). The CDR3 is 14 amino acids. V was clipped by 6 bases and J by 3 bases; unmatched bases: 4. DNA for the CDR3: TGTGCCAGCAGCGGGACAGGGCAAACAGATACGCAGTATTTT. This gives the protein CASSGTGQTDTQYF.

The J gene is TRBJ1-2, the V gene TRBV5-1; TRBD1 matches 8 bases. Germline CDR1 reads SGHRS; CDR2 reads YFSETQ. The CDR3 is 19 residues long. Trimming at V came to 0 bases and at J to 8 bases, leaving 21 bases not matched to a gene. The CDR3 nucleotides read TGCGCCAGCAGCTTGGGAGGATTTAGGGACAGGACGAGATCAGAGGGCTACACCTTC. It yields the protein CASSLGGFRDRTRSEGYTF.

The chain uses TRBV5-4 and TRBJ1-5; TRBD1 is a possible D gene (5 bases). The V gene lost 1 base and the J gene lost 5 bases, with 13 bases spanning the gap. Per germline, CDR1 SGHNT and CDR2 YYREEE (reference sequence). The CDR3 covers 15 residues. The CDR3, as DNA: TGTGCCAGCAGCTTGAGGGGTCAGGGTGATCAGCCCCAGCATTTT. This sequence encodes CASSLRGQGDQPQHF. Full variable domain (rest looked up from reference TRBV5-4 and TRBJ1-5): ETGVTQSPTHLIKTRGQQVTLRCSSQSGHNTVSWYQQALGQGPQFIFQYYREEENGRGNFPPRFSGLQFPNYSSELNVNALELDDSALYLCASSLRGQGDQPQHFGDGTRLSIL.

The chain is built from TRBV28 and TRBJ2-2, with 7 bases matching TRBD1. From germline, CDR1 is MDHEN and CDR2 SYDVKM. Losses at the gene ends were 5 bases for V and 5 bases for J; bases not matched to a gene: 11. The CDR3 contains 16 residues. The CDR3 loop reads CASSAMTGSITGELFF. CDR3 nucleotides: TGTGCCAGCAGTGCGATGACAGGGTCAATAACCGGGGAGCTGTTTTTT.

This chain connects TRBV7-3 to TRBJ1-2; TRBD1 is a possible D gene (5 bases). Germline V CDR1 and CDR2: SGHTA, FQGTGA. V lost 1 base, J lost 6 bases, and 9 bases lay in between. The CDR3 has 13 residues. Here the CDR3 DNA reads TGTGCCAGCAGCTTAAGGGGCGGGAATGGCTACACCTTC. Translating gives CASSLRGGNGYTF. The complete variable domain, with remaining parts taken from reference TRBV7-3 and TRBJ1-2, reads GAGVSQTPSNKVTEKGKYVELRCDPISGHTALYWYRQSLGQGPEFLIYFQGTGAADDSGLPNDRFFAVRPEGSVSTLKIQRTERGDSAVYLCASSLRGGNGYTFGSGTRLTVV.

The chain uses TRBV19 and TRBJ1-1; TRBD1 matches 8 bases. Unmatched junction bases numbered 8, after V lost 3 bases and J lost 11 bases. The CDR3 runs 13 residues. In germline, CDR1 is LNHDA, CDR2 SQIVND (reference sequence). Here the CDR3 reads CASSIGQGRVAFF. CDR3 nucleotide sequence: TGTGCCAGTAGTATTGGACAGGGCCGGGTGGCTTTCTTT.

V usage is TRBV5-4 and J usage is TRBJ1-1; D is possibly TRBD1 (6 bases). The germline V gene encodes CDR1 SGHNT and CDR2 YYREEE (reference sequence). The CDR3 runs 17 residues. Trimming removed 4 bases at V and 3 bases at J, with 22 bases between. The CDR3 loop is CASSRSQGRSFDTEAFF. DNA for the CDR3: TGTGCCAGCAGCCGATCACAGGGACGATCGTTCGACACTGAAGCTTTCTTT.

The rearrangement uses TRBV5-1 and TRBJ1-4, with D perhaps matching TRBD1 (6 bases). There are 16 residues in the CDR3. Trimming took 0 bases from V and 7 from J, leaving 16 bases between them. CDR1 is SGHRS and CDR2 is YFSETQ in the germline V gene. CDR3 in amino acids: CASSLDPGGAGEKLFF. The CDR3 region has the DNA TGCGCCAGCAGCTTGGACCCTGGGGGGGCGGGTGAAAAACTGTTTTTT.

CDR3 DNA: TGTGCCAGCAACTCCCCCGGAGGACTTACGGTGGCCGTCACCTTC. Its translation: CASNSPGGLTVAVTF. The rearrangement links TRBV28 to TRBJ1-2, with no clear D. Germline V lookup: CDR1 MDHEN, CDR2 SYDVKM. Trimming cost V 7 bases and J 13 bases, with 28 bases left between them. CDR3 length equals 15 residues.

Concerning this clone: A junction boundary mismatches the germline segment, possibly from a read error. The chain combines TRBV28 with TRBJ2-1; weak D call: TRBD1 (6 bases). The V gene's germline CDR1 is MDHEN and CDR2 SYDVKM. The CDR3 consists of 12 residues. For the CDR3, the DNA is TGTGCCAGCAGTTTCCTTGGGGGCCAGGGGATCTTC. Translation gives CASSFLGGQGIF.

The V call is TRBV4-1, the J call TRBJ2-7, with TRBD2 identical over 10 bases. The V segment lost 5 bases and the J segment 0 bases; nucleotides outside the gene matches: 7. Germline V CDR1 and CDR2: MGHRA, YSYEKL. The CDR3 spans 16 residues. The CDR3 loop is CASSTWSGGGSYEQYF. In nucleotides, the CDR3 is TGCGCCAGCAGCACATGGAGCGGGGGGGGCTCCTACGAGCAGTACTTC.

The J gene is TRBJ2-5, the V gene TRBV7-3; D unclear. The end of the DNA is better explained by TRBJ2-7, so the J call may be wrong. CDR1 is SGHTA and CDR2 is FQGTGA in the germline V gene. The CDR3 loop spans 15 amino acids. The CDR3 reads CASSLMHATTYEQYF. CDR3 in DNA: TGTGCCAGCAGCTTAATGCACGCAACTACCTACGAGCAGTACTTC.

This chain joins TRBV28 and TRBJ2-7; D is unresolved. The CDR3 length is 13 residues. Per germline, CDR1 MDHEN and CDR2 SYDVKM. Deletions cut 2 bases from V and 2 bases from J, with 7 bases between. Here the CDR3 reads CASSLVQAYEQYF. The CDR3 coding sequence is TGTGCCAGCAGTTTAGTCCAGGCCTACGAGCAGTACTTC.

The V and J genes are TRBV6-1 and TRBJ1-6; 7 bases are shared with TRBD1. Trimming took 1 base from V and 0 from J; bases not matched to a gene: 6. This CDR3 region has 18 residues. Germline assignment: CDR1 MNHNS and CDR2 SASEGT. CDR3 in DNA: TGTGCCAGCAGTGAAGATAAACAGGGGATCTCCTATAATTCACCCCTCCACTTT. As protein: CASSEDKQGISYNSPLHF.